This T cell receptor beta chain stems from a study of blood T cell repertoires in COVID-19. Looking at the study overall: Sources were T cells, B-cell-depleted T cells, or PBMCs; the material itself was cDNA or gDNA.

This clone showed up just a few times. As handled by the study authors: By means of reference gene primer amplification, nucleated cell counts were estimated. The method was immunoSEQ multiplex PCR; TCRdb's version includes in-frame clones alone and lacks a portion of them. V and J calls and clone size follow that table, whereas D and trimming were derived from the DNA. The repertoire consists of some 170,000 clones, with around 83% occurring once and the leading ten covering 12% to 15%. Living in about two dozen US areas, the participants were between 18 and 89 years of age. Cohort assignment relied on participant-reported clinical history. Looked up from germline, CDR1 is SGHRS and CDR2 is YFSETQ. This CDR3 has 16 amino acids. Trimming removed 4 bases from V and 5 bases from J; junction bases left unmatched: 12.

This rearrangement joins TRBV5-1 to TRBJ1-2; TRBD1 agrees at 9 bases. Source material: PBMCs or T cells enriched from blood (not recorded which). This TCR was recovered from a middle-aged man who had recovered from COVID-19. CDR3 DNA: TGCGCCAGCAGCGGGGACAGGGTGGGTCCCTCATATGGCTACACCTTC. Residues: CASSGDRVGPSYGYTF.